This passage covers 28 T cell receptor beta chains from one sample sequenced in a study of OX40 agonist ivuxolimab in advanced cancers. Libraries were prepared by immunoSEQ multiplex PCR; TCRdb keeps only in-frame clonotypes and omits some of them. Here the sample spans more than 50,000 clones, 80% to 90% being singletons. Sample: CD4+ or CD8+ T cells sorted from blood, taken in a trial of the OX40 agonist ivuxolimab. The source of these receptors is an adult with an advanced solid tumor such as melanoma, head and neck, liver or kidney cancer.

The chain is built from TRBV6-5 and TRBJ2-5; 9 bases align to TRBD1. Trimming cost V 6 bases and J 11 bases; bases outside gene matches: 10. This CDR3 spans 13 amino acids. In germline, CDR1 is MNHEY, CDR2 SVGAGI. The CDR3 sequence is CASRRDRVGEQYF. CDR3 DNA sequence: TGTGCCAGCAGACGGGACAGGGTAGGGGAGCAGTACTTC.

The rearrangement links TRBV15 to TRBJ2-5; 9 bases agree with TRBD1. CDR1 is LNHNV and CDR2 is YYDKDF in the germline V gene (reference sequence). After removal of 1 base from V and 5 bases from J, the junction contained 2 bases not matched to a gene. The CDR3 spans 14 residues. Here the CDR3 DNA reads TGTGCCACCAGCAGAGGAGGGACAGGGGAGACCCAGTACTTC. Its protein is CATSRGGTGETQYF.

V and J are TRBV5-1 and TRBJ2-3; 8 nucleotides agree with TRBD1. There are 16 residues in the CDR3. Germline trimming cut 3 bases from V and 2 bases from J; bases unmatched to any gene: 8. Germline loops: CDR1 SGHRS, CDR2 YFSETQ. This CDR3 is CASSWTGSGVTDTQYF. As DNA, the CDR3 is TGCGCCAGCAGCTGGACAGGGTCGGGGGTCACAGATACGCAGTATTTT.

The chain is built from TRBV27 and TRBJ1-4, with a possible D match to TRBD1 (6 bases). Germline V gives CDR1 MNHEY, CDR2 SMNVEV (reference sequence). With 5 bases removed from V and 7 bases from J, the gap between germline ends came to 8 bases. The CDR3 loop spans 12 amino acids. The CDR3 bases are TGTGCCAGCAGTGCAGGGGCTGAAAAACTGTTTTTT. This encodes CASSAGAEKLFF.

The genes are TRBV7-9 and TRBJ2-1, with a possible D match to TRBD2 (5 bases). Germline V CDR1 and CDR2: SEHNR, FQNEAQ (reference sequence). Trimming took off 3 bases at V and 6 bases at J, with 15 bases between the two ends. The CDR3 runs to 15 residues. The CDR3: CASSFPLALGNEQFF. CDR3 sequence (DNA): TGTGCCAGCAGCTTCCCGCTAGCCCTTGGCAATGAGCAGTTCTTC.

This clone has only a few counts. The rearrangement joins TRBV2 to TRBJ1-5, with a possible D match to TRBD1 (6 bases). CDR1 SNHLY and CDR2 FYNNEI come from the germline V gene. The CDR3 loop spans 13 amino acids. Trimming took 5 bases from V and 11 from J, leaving 16 bases between them. CDR3 bases: TGTGCCAGCAGTCGTGAGGAGGGGGGGTCCCAGCATTTT. Its translation is CASSREEGGSQHF. Looking up the rest from reference TRBV2 and TRBJ1-5 gives the full variable domain: EPEVTQTPSHQVTQMGQEVILRCVPISNHLYFYWYRQILGQKVEFLVSFYNNEISEKSEIFDDQFSVERPDGSNFTLKIRSTKLEDSAMYFCASSREEGGSQHFGDGTRLSIL.

The V and J genes are TRBV2 and TRBJ1-4; possibly TRBD1 for D (6 bases). The V end lost 7 bases, the J end lost 3 bases, and 15 bases lay between the germline ends. Germline values: CDR1 SNHLY, CDR2 FYNNEI. CDR3 length: 15 residues. The CDR3, as DNA: TGTGCCAGCAATTTCCGGGCAGGGGCTAATGAAAAACTGTTTTTT. This gives the protein CASNFRAGANEKLFF.

The rearrangement uses TRBV5-1 and TRBJ1-2; no definite D call. The germline V gene has CDR1 SGHRS and CDR2 YFSETQ. Trimming removed 0 bases from V and 4 bases from J, with 19 bases in between. This CDR3 comprises 17 residues. This chain's CDR3 is CASSLDNGSGSAYGYTF. The CDR3 DNA reads as TGCGCCAGCAGCTTGGATAACGGGTCCGGGTCGGCCTATGGCTACACCTTC.

The rearrangement links TRBV6-6 to TRBJ2-6; D ambiguous. The germline V gene has CDR1 MNHNY and CDR2 SVGAGI (reference sequence). CDR3 length: 16 amino acids. V lost 2 bases to trimming and J lost 2 bases, with 10 bases between them. This chain's CDR3 is CASSYPVGTGANVLTF. DNA of the CDR3: TGTGCCAGCAGTTACCCGGTGGGTACTGGGGCCAACGTCCTGACTTTC.

This clone was seen once. V and J are TRBV10-1 and TRBJ2-7; weak D call: TRBD1 (6 bases). The germline CDR1 and CDR2 sequences are WNHNN and SYGVQD (reference sequence). The CDR3 is 15 amino acids. Trimming took 3 bases from V and 2 from J, leaving 14 bases between them. CDR3 bases: TGCGCCAGCAGTGAAATTGGGGGCCCCACCTACGAGCAGTACTTC. This translates into CASSEIGGPTYEQYF.

The chain couples TRBV4-1 to TRBJ2-3; 14 bases match TRBD2. CDR3 length: 20 amino acids. Germline-derived CDR1 and CDR2 are MGHRA and YSYEKL. The ends lost 0 bases at V and 0 bases at J; junction bases unmatched: 8. This CDR3 reads CASSQDPGTSGGLSTDTQYF. The CDR3 nucleotides are TGCGCCAGCAGCCAAGACCCTGGGACTAGCGGGGGCCTTAGCACAGATACGCAGTATTTT.

The chain links TRBV19 to TRBJ2-2; TRBD1 might be the D (6 bases). This CDR3 has 15 residues. V was clipped by 1 base and J by 2 bases, with 8 bases between them. Germline V gives CDR1 LNHDA, CDR2 SQIVND (reference sequence). The CDR3 spells CASSIARGNTGELFF. In DNA, the CDR3 is TGTGCCAGTAGTATAGCCAGGGGAAACACCGGGGAGCTGTTTTTT.

The chain is built from TRBV15 and TRBJ2-3; 7 positions match TRBD1. Germline V gene lookup returns CDR1 LNHNV and CDR2 YYDKDF (reference sequence). V lost 3 bases, J lost 6 bases, and 6 bases stayed unmatched. The CDR3 length is 14 residues. CDR3 loop: CATSRGQNRDTQYF. The CDR3 nucleotides are TGTGCCACCAGCAGGGGACAGAACAGGGATACGCAGTATTTT.

This rearrangement joins TRBV4-2 to TRBJ2-1; D perhaps matches TRBD1 (5 bases). The CDR3 length is 15 residues. Trimming cost V 4 bases and J 5 bases, with 15 bases left between them. CDR1 LGHNA and CDR2 YNFKEQ come from the germline V gene. The CDR3 DNA reads TGTGCCAGCAGCCGGGAATCGACAGAAAACAATGAGCAGTTCTTC. Translated, it gives CASSRESTENNEQFF.

This clone was detected a few times. The chain is built from TRBV4-1 and TRBJ1-2; D is undetermined. The CDR3 runs to 14 residues. The V gene's germline CDR1 is MGHRA and CDR2 YSYEKL. Trimming cost V 1 base and J 4 bases, with 10 bases left between them. In DNA form, the CDR3 reads TGCGCCAGCAGCCAAGTATTAGTCAGCTATGGCTACACCTTC. It codes for CASSQVLVSYGYTF.

The V and J genes are TRBV4-1 and TRBJ2-4; D may be TRBD1 or TRBD2 (5 bases each). The germline V gene has CDR1 MGHRA and CDR2 YSYEKL. V was shortened by 0 bases and J by 6 bases, with 12 bases between the two germline ends. The CDR3 contains 15 residues. In nucleotides, the CDR3 is TGCGCCAGCAGCCAAGAAGGGGCAGGAGGAAACATTCAGTACTTC. The encoded protein is CASSQEGAGGNIQYF.

The rearrangement joins TRBV6-5 to TRBJ1-2; TRBD1 matches at 7 bases. The germline V gene has CDR1 MNHEY and CDR2 SVGAGI. CDR3 length: 13 amino acids. Unmatched junction bases numbered 3, after V lost 5 bases and J lost 3 bases. CDR3: CASSEGADYGYTF. Here the CDR3 DNA reads TGTGCCAGCAGTGAGGGGGCGGACTATGGCTACACCTTC.

This chain joins TRBV2 and TRBJ2-7, with TRBD2 matching over 8 bases. The ends lost 5 bases at V and 9 bases at J; junction bases unmatched: 12. Germline V gene data show CDR1 as SNHLY and CDR2 as FYNNEI. The CDR3 runs to 14 residues. CDR3 sequence: CASSLRGGGTGQYF. As DNA, the CDR3 is TGTGCCAGCAGTCTACGGGGGGGCGGGACCGGGCAGTACTTC.

The chain recombines TRBV9 with TRBJ2-2; 13 bases agree with TRBD2. CDR1 and CDR2 from the germline V gene are SGDLS and YYNGEE. This CDR3 region has 16 residues. Trimming at V came to 4 bases and at J to 6 bases, leaving 6 bases not matched to a gene. CDR3: CASSPGTSGAPGELFF. CDR3 coding DNA: TGTGCCAGCAGCCCCGGGACTAGCGGGGCTCCCGGGGAGCTGTTTTTT.

This chain links TRBV6-5 with TRBJ1-3, with no clear D. Germline V gives CDR1 MNHEY, CDR2 SVGAGI. The length of the CDR3 is 15 residues. V lost 2 bases and J 1 base, leaving 9 bases between the germline ends. CDR3 sequence: CASSYPTGSGNTIYF. In DNA, the CDR3 is TGTGCCAGCAGTTACCCCACCGGGTCTGGAAACACCATATATTTT.

This clone was seen a few times. The chain carries TRBV5-4 and TRBJ2-7; D tentatively fits TRBD1 or TRBD2 (5 bases each). This CDR3 comprises 15 residues. V was shortened by 4 bases and J by 0 bases, with 14 bases between the two germline ends. Per germline, CDR1 SGHNT and CDR2 YYREEE (reference sequence). CDR3 loop: CASSPPGSSSYEQYF. The CDR3 DNA reads TGTGCCAGCAGCCCCCCAGGGAGTAGCTCCTACGAGCAGTACTTC.

The gene calls are TRBV4-1 and TRBJ1-2, with TRBD1 matching 8 bases. V lost 4 bases, J lost 7 bases, and 11 bases stayed unmatched. Per the germline V gene, CDR1 is MGHRA and CDR2 is YSYEKL. The CDR3 spans 15 residues. CDR3 sequence (DNA): TGCGCCAGCAGCCGAGACAGGGGTCGTGATTCTGGCTACACCTTC. Its translation is CASSRDRGRDSGYTF.

The chain is built from TRBV6-1 and TRBJ2-2; D might be TRBD2 (6 bases). The CDR3 is made up of 15 amino acids. CDR1 MNHNS and CDR2 SASEGT come from the germline V gene. The V gene lost 9 bases and the J gene lost 2 bases, with 16 bases spanning the gap. In DNA, the CDR3 is TGTGCCAGTGGCGGCGGGGCGGCAAACACCGGGGAGCTGTTTTTT. Translating it yields CASGGGAANTGELFF.

The chain combines TRBV7-2 with TRBJ2-3, with D possibly TRBD2 on 5 matching bases. CDR3 length equals 15 residues. V lost 0 bases and J 2 bases, leaving 9 bases between the germline ends. The germline V gene has CDR1 SGHTA and CDR2 FQGNSA. The DNA for the CDR3 is TGTGCCAGCAGCTTAGCTGGGAGCCTCACAGATACGCAGTATTTT. This translates into CASSLAGSLTDTQYF.

The rearrangement joins TRBV28 to TRBJ1-4; 8 bases align to TRBD1. In germline, CDR1 is MDHEN, CDR2 SYDVKM. The CDR3 spans 15 residues. V was clipped by 4 bases and J by 7 bases; unmatched bases: 8. The CDR3 sequence is CASSSPGGGGEKLFF. The CDR3 nucleotides are TGTGCCAGCAGTTCCCCAGGGGGCGGAGGTGAAAAACTGTTTTTT.

There are a few counts of this clone. The V gene is TRBV5-4, the J gene TRBJ2-1, with 12 bases identical to TRBD2. The V and J ends lost 4 bases and 8 bases, in that order; junction bases with no gene match: 7. Germline V gene data show CDR1 as SGHNT and CDR2 as YYREEE (reference sequence). CDR3 length: 15 amino acids. The chain's CDR3 is CASSRTSGELHEQFF. The CDR3, as DNA: TGTGCCAGCAGCAGGACTAGCGGGGAACTTCATGAGCAGTTCTTC.

V and J are TRBV9 and TRBJ1-4; no clear D. Between the trimmed V and J ends, which lost 3 bases and 3 bases, there was a span of 15 bases. The CDR3 is made up of 16 amino acids. CDR1 SGDLS and CDR2 YYNGEE come from the germline V gene. The CDR3 reads CASSAARIGANEKLFF. The CDR3, as DNA: TGTGCCAGCAGCGCCGCCAGGATCGGGGCTAATGAAAAACTGTTTTTT.

The genes are TRBV7-2 and TRBJ1-1; unclear D gene. The CDR3 spans 12 residues. Germline V lookup: CDR1 SGHTA, CDR2 FQGNSA. V lost 5 bases and J 5 bases, leaving 9 bases between the germline ends. As DNA, the CDR3 is TGTGCCAGCAGCCATGGTTGGACTGAAGCTTTCTTT. This sequence encodes CASSHGWTEAFF. Full variable domain (missing parts from reference TRBV7-2 and TRBJ1-1): GAGVSQSPSNKVTEKGKDVELRCDPISGHTALYWYRQSLGQGLEFLIYFQGNSAPDKSGLPSDRFSAERTGGSVSTLTIQRTQQEDSAVYLCASSHGWTEAFFGQGTRLTVV.